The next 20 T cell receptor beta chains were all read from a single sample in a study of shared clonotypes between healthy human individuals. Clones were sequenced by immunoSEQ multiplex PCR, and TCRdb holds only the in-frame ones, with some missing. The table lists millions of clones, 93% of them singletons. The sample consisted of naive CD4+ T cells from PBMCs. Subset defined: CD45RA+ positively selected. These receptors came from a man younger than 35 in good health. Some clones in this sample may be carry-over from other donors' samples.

CDR3 amino acids: CAWTTGIRGYTF. DNA for the CDR3: TGTGCCTGGACAACAGGGATCCGTGGCTACACCTTC. The rearrangement joins TRBV30 to TRBJ1-2, with D tentatively TRBD1 (6 bases). The CDR3 has 12 amino acids. CDR1 and CDR2 (germline): GTSNPN, SVGIG (reference sequence). Trimming shortened V by 4 bases and J by 7 bases, and 13 bases separated the two germline ends.

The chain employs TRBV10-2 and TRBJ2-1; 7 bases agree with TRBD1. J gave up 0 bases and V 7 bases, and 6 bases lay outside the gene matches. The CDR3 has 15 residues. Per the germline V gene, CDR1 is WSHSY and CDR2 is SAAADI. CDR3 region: CASTPGQHSYNEQFF. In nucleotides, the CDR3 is TGCGCCAGCACCCCGGGACAGCACTCCTACAATGAGCAGTTCTTC.

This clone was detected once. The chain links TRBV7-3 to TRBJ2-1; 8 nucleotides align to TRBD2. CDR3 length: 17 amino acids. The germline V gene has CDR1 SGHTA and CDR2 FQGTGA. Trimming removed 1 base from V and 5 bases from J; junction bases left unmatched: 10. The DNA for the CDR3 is TGTGCCAGCAGCTTAAAGTCCCGGGGTAGCGGGAACAATGAGCAGTTCTTC. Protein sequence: CASSLKSRGSGNNEQFF.

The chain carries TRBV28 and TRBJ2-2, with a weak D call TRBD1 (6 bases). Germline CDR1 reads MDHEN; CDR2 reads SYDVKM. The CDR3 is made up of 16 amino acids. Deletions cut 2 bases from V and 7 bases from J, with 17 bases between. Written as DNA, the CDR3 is TGTGCCAGCAGTTTAGGACAGCTGGGGAAGGTCGGGGAGCTGTTTTTT. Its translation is CASSLGQLGKVGELFF.

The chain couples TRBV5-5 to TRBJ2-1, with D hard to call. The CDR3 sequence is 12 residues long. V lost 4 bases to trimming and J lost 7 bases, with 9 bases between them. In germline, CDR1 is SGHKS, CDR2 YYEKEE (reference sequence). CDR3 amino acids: CASSLLVNEQFF. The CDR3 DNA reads TGTGCCAGCAGCCTCCTAGTGAATGAGCAGTTCTTC.

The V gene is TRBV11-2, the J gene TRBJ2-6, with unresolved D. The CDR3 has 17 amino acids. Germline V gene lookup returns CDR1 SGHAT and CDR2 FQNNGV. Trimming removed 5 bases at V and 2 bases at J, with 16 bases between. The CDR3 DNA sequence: TGTGCCAGCAGCCCCATTATATTGGGCGCTGGGGCCAACGTCCTGACTTTC. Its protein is CASSPIILGAGANVLTF.

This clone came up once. For the CDR3, the DNA is TGTGCCAGCAGCCCATTATGGTCCGGGCAGCTCACAGATACGCAGTATTTT. Encoded protein: CASSPLWSGQLTDTQYF. V gene TRBV7-9 combines with J gene TRBJ2-3; D not certain. In germline, CDR1 is SEHNR, CDR2 FQNEAQ (reference sequence). This CDR3 contains 17 residues. Trimming took off 5 bases at V and 2 bases at J, with 20 bases between the two ends.

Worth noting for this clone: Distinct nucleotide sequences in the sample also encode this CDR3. CDR3 in DNA: TGCAGCGTTGAGGGACTAGCAGGTCGAGAGACCCAGTACTTC. It specifies CSVEGLAGRETQYF. The chain carries TRBV29-1 and TRBJ2-5; 9 bases align to TRBD2. This CDR3 has 14 amino acids. The ends lost 3 bases at V and 4 bases at J; junction bases unmatched: 6. The germline V gene encodes CDR1 SQVTM and CDR2 ANQGSEA.

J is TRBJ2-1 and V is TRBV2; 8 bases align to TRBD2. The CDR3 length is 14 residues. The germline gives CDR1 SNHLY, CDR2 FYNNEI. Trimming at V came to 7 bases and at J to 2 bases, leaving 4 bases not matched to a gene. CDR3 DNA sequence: TGTGCCAGCATGCTCGGGAGGGCCTACAATGAGCAGTTCTTC. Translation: CASMLGRAYNEQFF. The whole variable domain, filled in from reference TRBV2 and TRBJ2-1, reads EPEVTQTPSHQVTQMGQEVILRCVPISNHLYFYWYRQILGQKVEFLVSFYNNEISEKSEIFDDQFSVERPDGSNFTLKIRSTKLEDSAMYFCASMLGRAYNEQFFGPGTRLTVL.

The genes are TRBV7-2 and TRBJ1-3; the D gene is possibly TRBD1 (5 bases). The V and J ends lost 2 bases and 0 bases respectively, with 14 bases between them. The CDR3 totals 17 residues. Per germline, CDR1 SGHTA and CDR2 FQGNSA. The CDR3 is CASSLRDGFLSGNTIYF. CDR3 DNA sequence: TGTGCCAGCAGCTTAAGGGACGGCTTCCTCTCTGGAAACACCATATATTTT. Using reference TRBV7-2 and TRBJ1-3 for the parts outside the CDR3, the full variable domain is GAGVSQSPSNKVTEKGKDVELRCDPISGHTALYWYRQSLGQGLEFLIYFQGNSAPDKSGLPSDRFSAERTGGSVSTLTIQRTQQEDSAVYLCASSLRDGFLSGNTIYFGEGSWLTVV.

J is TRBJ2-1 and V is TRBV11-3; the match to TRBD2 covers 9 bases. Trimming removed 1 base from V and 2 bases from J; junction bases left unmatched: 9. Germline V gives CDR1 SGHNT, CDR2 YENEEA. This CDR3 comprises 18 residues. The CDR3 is CASSLGSGSSLAYNEQFF. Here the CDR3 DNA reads TGTGCCAGCAGCTTAGGTAGCGGGAGTTCTTTAGCCTACAATGAGCAGTTCTTC.

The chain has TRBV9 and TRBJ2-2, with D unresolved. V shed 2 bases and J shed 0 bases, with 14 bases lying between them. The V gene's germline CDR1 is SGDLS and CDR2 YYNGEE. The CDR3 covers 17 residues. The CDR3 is CASSVNLRAPNTGELFF. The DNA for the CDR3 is TGTGCCAGCAGCGTTAACCTCCGGGCCCCGAACACCGGGGAGCTGTTTTTT.

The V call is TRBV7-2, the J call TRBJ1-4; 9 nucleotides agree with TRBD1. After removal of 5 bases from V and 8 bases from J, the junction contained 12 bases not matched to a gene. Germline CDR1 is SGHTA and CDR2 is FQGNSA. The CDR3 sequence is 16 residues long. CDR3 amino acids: CASSPYPGQGGEKLFF. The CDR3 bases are TGTGCCAGCAGCCCCTACCCGGGACAGGGAGGCGAAAAACTGTTTTTT.

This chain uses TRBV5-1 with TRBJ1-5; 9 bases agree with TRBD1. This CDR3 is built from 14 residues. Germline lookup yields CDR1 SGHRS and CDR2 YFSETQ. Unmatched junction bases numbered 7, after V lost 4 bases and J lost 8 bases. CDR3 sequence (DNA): TGCGCCAGCAGCGGGGGGACAGGGAAGGAGCCCCAGCATTTT. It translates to CASSGGTGKEPQHF.

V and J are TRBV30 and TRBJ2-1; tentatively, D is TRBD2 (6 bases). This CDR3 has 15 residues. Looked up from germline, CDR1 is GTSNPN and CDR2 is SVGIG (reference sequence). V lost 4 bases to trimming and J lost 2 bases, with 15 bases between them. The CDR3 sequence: CAWKTGTQTYNEQFF. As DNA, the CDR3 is TGTGCCTGGAAAACCGGGACTCAGACCTACAATGAGCAGTTCTTC.

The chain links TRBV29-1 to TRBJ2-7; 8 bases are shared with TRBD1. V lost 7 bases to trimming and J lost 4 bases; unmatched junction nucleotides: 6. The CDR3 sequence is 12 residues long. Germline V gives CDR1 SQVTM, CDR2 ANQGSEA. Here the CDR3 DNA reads TGCAGCGCGTCAGGGGGCTTGTACGAGCAGTACTTC. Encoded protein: CSASGGLYEQYF.

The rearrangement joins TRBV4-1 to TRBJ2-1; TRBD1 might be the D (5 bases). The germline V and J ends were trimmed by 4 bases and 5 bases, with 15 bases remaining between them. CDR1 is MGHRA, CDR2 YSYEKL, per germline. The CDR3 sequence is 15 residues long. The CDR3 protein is CASSPLGLTDNEQFF. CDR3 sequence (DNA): TGCGCCAGCAGCCCCTTGGGGCTAACCGACAATGAGCAGTTCTTC.

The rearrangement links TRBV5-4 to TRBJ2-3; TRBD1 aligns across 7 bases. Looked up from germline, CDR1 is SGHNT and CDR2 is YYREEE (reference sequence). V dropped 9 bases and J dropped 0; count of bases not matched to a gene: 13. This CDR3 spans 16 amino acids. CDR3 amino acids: CATKKPTDRSTDTQYF. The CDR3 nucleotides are TGTGCCACCAAAAAACCCACGGACAGGAGCACAGATACGCAGTATTTT.

The CDR3: CAGDRGLGQPQHF. The CDR3 DNA sequence: TGTGCGGGGGACAGGGGGCTCGGTCAGCCCCAGCATTTT. The chain is built from TRBV30 and TRBJ1-5; 12 bases line up with TRBD1. CDR1 and CDR2 (germline): GTSNPN, SVGIG (reference sequence). This CDR3 spans 13 amino acids.

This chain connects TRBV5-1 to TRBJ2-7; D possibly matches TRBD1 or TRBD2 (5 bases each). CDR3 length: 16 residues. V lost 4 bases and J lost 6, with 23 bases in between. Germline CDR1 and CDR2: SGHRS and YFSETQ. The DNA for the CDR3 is TGCGCCAGCAGCCCAGGGACGGGAAGTTTGTATGGCGAGCAGTACTTC. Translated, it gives CASSPGTGSLYGEQYF.